This record concerns one T cell receptor beta chain sequence. This sample is drawn from a study of OX40 agonist ivuxolimab in advanced cancers. J was trimmed by 7 bases and V by 2 bases; bases with no gene match: 5. The CDR3 sequence is 14 residues long. Germline CDR1 SGDLS, CDR2 YYNGEE. The data were produced by immunoSEQ multiplex PCR, yet TCRdb's version contains in-frame clones alone and is incomplete. The table shows just over 60,000 clones, with 87% occurring only once. The chain links TRBV9 to TRBJ2-2; 7 bases fit TRBD2. The material sequenced was CD4+ or CD8+ T cells sorted from blood, taken in a trial of the OX40 agonist ivuxolimab. The TCR comes from an adult with an advanced solid tumor such as melanoma, head and neck, liver or kidney cancer. Here the CDR3 reads CASSVSGKRGELFF. The CDR3 coding sequence is TGTGCCAGCAGCGTGAGCGGGAAGCGCGGGGAGCTGTTTTTT.